A selection of T cell receptor beta chains follows, all from one sample in a study of T cell repertoires in cytomegalovirus infection. TCRdb independently ran MiXCR on the reads; one entry per CDR3 protein. This sample has about 740,000 distinct CDR3 sequences, with approximately 34% found just once. Sequenced material: PBMCs. These receptors were collected from a human donor in good health (CMV status not recorded). Some clones in this sample may be carry-over from other donors' samples. Both conserved end residues are part of each CDR3. The D gene is left open where the match is weak. Only some rows state a clone size, as once, few, many or a class for expanded clones.

TRBJ1-3	15	TRBV6-1	NA	NA	TGTGCCAGCAGTACCGGGGCCTTCTCTGGAAACACCATATATTTT	CASSTGAFSGNTIYF
TRBJ2-3	16	TRBV28	NA	few	TGTGCCAGCAGTTTATTTGGGGGATTTGTAGTAGATACGCAGTATTTT	CASSLFGGFVVDTQYF
TRBJ1-6	15	TRBV3-1	NA	NA	TGTGCCAGCAGCCAAGATTTGGCGCGGAATTCACCCCTCCACTTT	CASSQDLARNSPLHF
TRBJ2-1	17	TRBV6-2/TRBV6-3	NA	many	TGTGCCAGCAGTTACTCCGACAGGTACGACTCCTACAATGAGCAGTTCTTC	CASSYSDRYDSYNEQFF
TRBJ1-2	13	TRBV11-1	NA	NA	TGTGCCAGCAGCACCGGACAGTCCTATGGCTACACCTTC	CASSTGQSYGYTF
TRBJ2-1	16	TRBV7-2	TRBD1	few	TGTGCCAGCAGCTTACCTTGGGACAGGGGGAACAATGAGCAGTTCTTC	CASSLPWDRGNNEQFF
TRBJ2-3	13	TRBV20-1	NA	many	TGCAGTGCTAGAAAACCCAGGGCAGATACGCAGTATTTT	CSARKPRADTQYF
TRBJ1-2	13	TRBV6-6	NA	NA	TGTGCCAGCAGTGACTCCGGGCCGTATAGTCACACCTTC	CASSDSGPYSHTF
TRBJ1-6	14	TRBV12-3/TRBV12-4	TRBD1	NA	TGTGCCAGCAGACAGGACAGGGCAAATTCACCCCTCCACTTT	CASRQDRANSPLHF
TRBJ1-1	17	TRBV7-6	TRBD1	few	TGTGCCAGCAGCCCACACACCGGGACAGGGAATCGATCTGAAGCTTTCTTT	CASSPHTGTGNRSEAFF
TRBJ2-1	15	TRBV19	NA	NA	TGTGCCAGTAGTGACGGTGACACCTACTTGGATGAGCAGTTCTTC	CASSDGDTYLDEQFF
TRBJ1-6	16	TRBV6-1	TRBD1	NA	TGTGCCAGCAGTGAATCCGGGACAGGGGCTGGTTCACCCCTCCACTTT	CASSESGTGAGSPLHF
TRBJ2-1	16	TRBV7-2	TRBD2	NA	TGTGCCAGCAGCTTTTTTCGCGGCGGGAGACGTGATGAGCAGTTCTTC	CASSFFRGGRRDEQFF
TRBJ2-1	15	TRBV20-1	NA	NA	TGCAGTGCTAGAGCCGAGGGAAGGTCCTACAATGAGCAGTTCTTC	CSARAEGRSYNEQFF
TRBJ1-2	13	TRBV28	NA	NA	TGTGCCAGCAGTTACAGGGTGGGGGATGGCTACACCTTC	CASSYRVGDGYTF
TRBJ2-5	15	TRBV20-1	NA	NA	TGCAGTGCTAGAGGGCTAGCGAACTTGCAAGAGCCCCAGTACTTC	CSARGLANLQEPQYF
TRBJ2-3	14	TRBV7-9	TRBD2	few	TGTGCCAGCAGCCCCGGGGGGGGCGCGCTAACGCAGTATTTT	CASSPGGGALTQYF
TRBJ2-5	14	TRBV7-9	NA	NA	TGTGCCAGCAGCTTCGCCGGAGTATTGGAGACCCAGTACTTC	CASSFAGVLETQYF
TRBJ2-3	13	TRBV3-1	NA	once	TGTGCCAGCAGCCAAGAAATGAAGACTACGCAGTATTTT	CASSQEMKTTQYF